What follows are 23 T cell receptor beta chains derived from one specimen sequenced in a study of blood T cell repertoires in COVID-19. Clones were read by immunoSEQ multiplex PCR, and TCRdb kept only the in-frame ones, dropping some. In the table there are approximately 97,000 clones, 80% to 95% of which are singletons. The sample was peripheral blood. The receptors shown here come from a woman aged 50 to 60 with COVID-19, enrolled during active disease.

This chain joins TRBV4-1 and TRBJ2-7; 7 nucleotides match TRBD2. Germline CDR1 and CDR2: MGHRA and YSYEKL. The junction had 7 bases not matched to a gene; V was cut back by 0 bases and J by 5 bases. This CDR3 spans 15 amino acids. CDR3 sequence reads: CASSQDGGDLDEQYF. CDR3 in DNA: TGCGCCAGCAGCCAAGATGGGGGGGATCTCGACGAGCAGTACTTC.

The J gene is TRBJ2-4, the V gene TRBV2; D is possibly TRBD2 (5 bases). CDR1 and CDR2 from the germline V gene are SNHLY and FYNNEI. This CDR3 comprises 16 residues. V was pared by 3 bases and J by 0 bases, with 12 bases between. The CDR3 is CASSEAGTIAKNIQYF. As DNA, the CDR3 is TGTGCCAGCAGTGAGGCGGGTACCATAGCCAAAAACATTCAGTACTTC.

The chain is built from TRBV25-1 and TRBJ1-1, with D possibly being TRBD1 (5 bases). The V end lost 10 bases, the J end lost 10 bases, and 22 bases lay between the germline ends. Per the germline V gene, CDR1 is MGHDK and CDR2 is SYGVNS. This CDR3 has 13 amino acids. Here the CDR3 DNA reads TGTGCCACCCAGCAGGGAGGAAAAACGGTAGCTTTCTTT. Amino acids: CATQQGGKTVAFF.

The V call is TRBV27, the J call TRBJ2-3; maybe TRBD2 (5 bases). Germline CDR1 and CDR2: MNHEY and SMNVEV (reference sequence). This CDR3 region has 12 residues. V was pared by 2 bases and J by 6 bases, with 6 bases between. In DNA, the CDR3 is TGTGCCAGCAGTTTACGAGGGGATACGCAGTATTTT. The encoded protein is CASSLRGDTQYF.

This chain connects TRBV14 to TRBJ1-2; 11 bases line up with TRBD1. J gave up 7 bases and V 0 bases, and 4 bases lay outside the gene matches. From germline, CDR1 is SGHDN and CDR2 FVKESK. The CDR3 spans 15 residues. CDR3 nucleotides: TGTGCCAGCAGCCAAGATCGGGGGACAGGGGGTGGCTACACCTTC. This gives the protein CASSQDRGTGGGYTF.

The chain has TRBV2 and TRBJ2-3, with 9 bases that match TRBD1. The CDR3 has 14 amino acids. CDR1 and CDR2 from the germline V gene are SNHLY and FYNNEI. The junction had 4 bases not matched to a gene; V was cut back by 4 bases and J by 5 bases. CDR3 sequence (DNA): TGTGCCAGCAGTGGGACAGGGGCTATAGATACGCAGTATTTT. It codes for CASSGTGAIDTQYF.

The V gene is TRBV9, the J gene TRBJ1-4; tentative D call: TRBD1 (5 bases). The length of the CDR3 is 14 residues. V gave up 0 bases and J gave up 4 bases, with 7 bases separating them. Per the germline V gene, CDR1 is SGDLS and CDR2 is YYNGEE. The DNA of the CDR3 is TGTGCCAGCAGCGTAGTAGGGGATAATGAAAAACTGTTTTTT. Its translation is CASSVVGDNEKLFF.

The chain joins TRBV5-7 to TRBJ2-2, with TRBD2 identical over 7 bases. Being an ORF, TRBV5-7 has a function that is uncertain. The CDR3 loop spans 16 amino acids. Losses at the gene ends were 7 bases for V and 5 bases for J; bases not matched to a gene: 14. CDR3 residues: CASYKPSGGRTGELFF. The CDR3 bases are TGTGCCAGCTATAAACCATCGGGGGGAAGGACCGGGGAGCTGTTTTTT.

The V call is TRBV20-1, the J call TRBJ2-7, with D possibly being TRBD2 (8 bases). CDR1 and CDR2 from the germline V gene are DFQATT and SNEGSKA (reference sequence). The V gene lost 3 bases and the J gene lost 3 bases, with 18 bases spanning the gap. CDR3 size: 15 residues. CDR3 nucleotide sequence: TGCAGTGCTAGTGCGGGACAGCGGGGGCTCTACGAGCAGTACTTC. Protein sequence: CSASAGQRGLYEQYF.

The chain recombines TRBV29-1 with TRBJ1-1, with D perhaps TRBD1 (6 bases). Trimming shortened V by 4 bases and J by 1 base, and 13 bases separated the two germline ends. This CDR3 spans 14 amino acids. CDR1 and CDR2 (germline): SQVTM, ANQGSEA. In nucleotides, the CDR3 is TGCAGCGTTGTCCGGATAGGGGGGAACACTGAAGCTTTCTTT. It translates to CSVVRIGGNTEAFF.

This clone was seen more than once but under ten times. The chain recombines TRBV19 with TRBJ2-3; possible D gene TRBD2, 5 bases. Germline V gives CDR1 LNHDA, CDR2 SQIVND (reference sequence). The CDR3 runs 17 residues. Trimming cost V 5 bases and J 0 bases, with 18 bases left between them. CDR3 loop: CASSSSLTRRSTDTQYF. The CDR3 region has the DNA TGTGCCAGTAGTTCAAGCCTAACTAGACGGAGCACAGATACGCAGTATTTT.

This chain joins TRBV19 and TRBJ1-6; D may be TRBD1 (6 bases). Trimming removed 7 bases at V and 6 bases at J, with 13 bases between. CDR1 is LNHDA, CDR2 SQIVND, per germline (reference sequence). CDR3 length: 14 residues. CDR3: CASTGAQSNSPLHF. DNA for the CDR3: TGTGCCAGTACAGGGGCCCAAAGTAATTCACCCCTCCACTTT.

This chain uses TRBV5-4 with TRBJ1-1; TRBD1 is a possible D gene (6 bases). Germline CDR1 and CDR2: SGHNT and YYREEE (reference sequence). V was shortened by 2 bases and J by 2 bases, with 16 bases between the two germline ends. There are 16 residues in the CDR3. The CDR3 protein is CASSFGGLRGNTEAFF. DNA for the CDR3: TGTGCCAGCAGCTTTGGGGGCCTAAGGGGCAACACTGAAGCTTTCTTT.

V gene TRBV6-5 combines with J gene TRBJ2-4; D unclear. Deletions cut 2 bases from V and 13 bases from J, with 18 bases between. Germline V gene sequence: CDR1 MNHEY, CDR2 SVGAGI. CDR3 length equals 14 residues. The CDR3 protein is CASSYAGTYSAQYF. The CDR3 DNA reads TGTGCCAGCAGTTACGCAGGAACATATTCAGCCCAGTACTTC.

The genes are TRBV5-6 and TRBJ2-7; 10 bases line up with TRBD1. The CDR3 runs to 13 residues. Germline V lookup: CDR1 SGHDT, CDR2 YYEEEE. V lost 5 bases, J lost 6 bases, and 5 bases stayed unmatched. The CDR3 DNA sequence: TGTGCCAGCAGTCTCGACAGGGGGCCCGAGCAGTACGTC. It translates to CASSLDRGPEQYV.

V gene TRBV14 combines with J gene TRBJ1-2; 7 nucleotides agree with TRBD1. This CDR3 has 15 residues. The ends lost 1 base at V and 4 bases at J; junction bases unmatched: 6. Germline lookup yields CDR1 SGHDN and CDR2 FVKESK. The CDR3 loop reads CASSQVGGLGYGYTF. The CDR3 DNA follows: TGTGCCAGCAGCCAAGTAGGGGGCCTCGGCTATGGCTACACCTTC.

V gene TRBV9 combines with J gene TRBJ1-1, with 12 bases that match TRBD1. This CDR3 contains 19 residues. Germline values: CDR1 SGDLS, CDR2 YYNGEE. Trimming at V came to 3 bases and at J to 8 bases, leaving 20 bases not matched to a gene. Written as DNA, the CDR3 is TGTGCCAGCAGCGCGCCATTTCCAGTACCGGGACAGGGGGCCCCCGAAGCTTTCTTT. This gives the protein CASSAPFPVPGQGAPEAFF.

This chain connects TRBV6-5 to TRBJ1-5; possibly TRBD1 for D (6 bases). V dropped 7 bases and J dropped 0 bases, with 10 bases sitting between them. This CDR3 region has 14 residues. CDR1 and CDR2 from the germline V gene are MNHEY and SVGAGI. The CDR3 coding sequence is TGTGCCAGCACGACAGGTTATAGCAATCAGCCCCAGCATTTT. It translates to CASTTGYSNQPQHF.

This clone was counted once. V gene TRBV11-2 combines with J gene TRBJ2-2; 11 bases line up with TRBD2. The CDR3 extends over 17 amino acids. V lost 5 bases to trimming and J lost 5 bases; unmatched junction nucleotides: 10. Germline-derived CDR1 and CDR2 are SGHAT and FQNNGV. CDR3 protein: CASSTIAGGRGTGELFF. DNA for the CDR3: TGTGCCAGCAGCACGATAGCGGGGGGGCGAGGAACCGGGGAGCTGTTTTTT.

The chain links TRBV7-8 to TRBJ1-5, with TRBD1 matching 10 bases. Germline V gives CDR1 SGHVS, CDR2 FQNEAQ. There are 17 residues in the CDR3. Trimming cost V 6 bases and J 0 bases; bases outside gene matches: 8. The CDR3, as DNA: TGTGCCAGCAGGCGAGGGACAGGGGCCTATAGCAATCAGCCCCAGCATTTT. This encodes CASRRGTGAYSNQPQHF. Full variable domain (remainder filled in from reference TRBV7-8 and TRBJ1-5): GAGVSQSPRYKVAKRGQDVALRCDPISGHVSLFWYQQALGQGPEFLTYFQNEAQLDKSGLPSDRFFAERPEGSVSTLKIQRTQQEDSAVYLCASRRGTGAYSNQPQHFGDGTRLSIL.

This sequence joins TRBV18 and TRBJ2-5; TRBD2 matches 8 bases. J lost 4 bases, V lost 2 bases, and 6 bases had no gene match. This CDR3 is 15 amino acids long. CDR1 is KGHSH and CDR2 is LQKENI in the germline V gene. CDR3 sequence: CASSPSQAGVETQYF. CDR3 DNA: TGTGCCAGCTCACCAAGTCAAGCGGGGGTAGAGACCCAGTACTTC.

V is TRBV28 and J is TRBJ1-1, with 8 bases matching TRBD1. The CDR3 loop spans 14 amino acids. V shed 4 bases, J shed 1 base, and the junction held 2 bases outside the gene matches. Germline V lookup: CDR1 MDHEN, CDR2 SYDVKM. The CDR3 spells CASSSTGENTEAFF. The CDR3 bases are TGTGCCAGCAGTTCGACAGGGGAGAACACTGAAGCTTTCTTT.

V and J are TRBV2 and TRBJ1-5, with TRBD1 matching over 7 bases. CDR1 is SNHLY and CDR2 is FYNNEI in the germline V gene. CDR3 length: 14 amino acids. Trimming cost V 2 bases and J 7 bases; bases outside gene matches: 5. In nucleotides, the CDR3 is TGTGCCAGCAGTGAAAGGGACAGCAGACAGCCCCAGCATTTT. Its translation is CASSERDSRQPQHF.